The sequence of this T cell receptor (beta chain) was determined in a study of blood T cell repertoires in COVID-19. The CDR3 extends over 15 amino acids. Germline loops: CDR1 MNHEY, CDR2 SMNVEV (reference sequence). The J segment lost 0 bases and the V segment lost 7 bases, leaving 6 bases of the junction unmatched. Data came from immunoSEQ multiplex PCR; TCRdb stores just in-frame clones and leaves some out. Of some 18,000 clones listed, approximately 91% are singletons. The specimen was peripheral blood. The TCR originated in a human donor in a cohort sampled during active COVID-19. This chain links TRBV27 with TRBJ1-5, with 7 bases lining up with TRBD1. The CDR3 here is CASKYDRASNQPQHF. The CDR3 DNA is TGTGCCAGCAAGTACGACAGGGCTAGCAATCAGCCCCAGCATTTT.